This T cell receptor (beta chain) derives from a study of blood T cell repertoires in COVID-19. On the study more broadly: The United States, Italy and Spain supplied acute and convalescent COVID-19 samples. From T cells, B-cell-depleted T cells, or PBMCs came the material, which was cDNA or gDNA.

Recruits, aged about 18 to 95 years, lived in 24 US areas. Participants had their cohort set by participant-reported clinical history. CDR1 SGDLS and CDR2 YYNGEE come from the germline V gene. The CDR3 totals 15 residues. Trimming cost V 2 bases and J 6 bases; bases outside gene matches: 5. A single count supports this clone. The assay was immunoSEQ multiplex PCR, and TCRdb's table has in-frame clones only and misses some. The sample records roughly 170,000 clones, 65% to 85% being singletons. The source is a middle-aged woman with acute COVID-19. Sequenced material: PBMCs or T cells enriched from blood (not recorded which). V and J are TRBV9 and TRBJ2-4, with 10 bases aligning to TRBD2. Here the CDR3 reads CASSVGTSAPNIQYF. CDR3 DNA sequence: TGTGCCAGCAGCGTCGGGACTAGCGCGCCAAACATTCAGTACTTC.